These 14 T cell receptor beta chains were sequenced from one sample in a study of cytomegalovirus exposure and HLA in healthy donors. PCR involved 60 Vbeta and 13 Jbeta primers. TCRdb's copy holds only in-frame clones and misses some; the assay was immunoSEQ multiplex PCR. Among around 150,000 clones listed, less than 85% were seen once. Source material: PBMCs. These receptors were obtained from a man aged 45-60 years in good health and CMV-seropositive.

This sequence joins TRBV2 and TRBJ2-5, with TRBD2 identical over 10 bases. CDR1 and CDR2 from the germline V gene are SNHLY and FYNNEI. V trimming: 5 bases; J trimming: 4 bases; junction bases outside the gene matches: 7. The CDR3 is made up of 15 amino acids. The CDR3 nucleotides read TGTGCCAGCAGTCTACTAGCGGGATCTTTAGAGACCCAGTACTTC. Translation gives CASSLLAGSLETQYF.

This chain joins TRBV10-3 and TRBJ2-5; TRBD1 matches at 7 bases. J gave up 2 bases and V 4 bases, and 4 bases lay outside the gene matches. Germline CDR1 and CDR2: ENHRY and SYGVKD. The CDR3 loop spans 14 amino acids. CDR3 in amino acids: CAISALGQQETQYF. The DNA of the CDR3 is TGTGCCATCAGTGCGCTGGGACAGCAAGAGACCCAGTACTTC.

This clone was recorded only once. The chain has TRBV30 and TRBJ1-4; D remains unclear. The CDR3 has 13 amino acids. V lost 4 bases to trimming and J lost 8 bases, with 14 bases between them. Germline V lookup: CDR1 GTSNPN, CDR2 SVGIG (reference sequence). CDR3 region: CAWTPSTREKLFF. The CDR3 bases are TGTGCCTGGACTCCATCGACTCGGGAAAAACTGTTTTTT.

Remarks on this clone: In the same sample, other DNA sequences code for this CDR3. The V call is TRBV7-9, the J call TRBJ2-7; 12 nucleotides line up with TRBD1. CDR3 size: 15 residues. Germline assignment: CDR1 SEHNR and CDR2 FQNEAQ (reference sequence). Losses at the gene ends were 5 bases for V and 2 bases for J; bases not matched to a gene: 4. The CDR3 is CASSPGTGGAYEQYF. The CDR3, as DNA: TGTGCCAGCAGCCCAGGGACAGGGGGCGCCTACGAGCAGTACTTC.

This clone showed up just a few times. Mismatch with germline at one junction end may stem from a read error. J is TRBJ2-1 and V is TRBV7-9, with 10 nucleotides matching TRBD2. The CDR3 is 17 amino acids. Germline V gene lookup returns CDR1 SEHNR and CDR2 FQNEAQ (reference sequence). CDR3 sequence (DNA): TGTTCCAGCAGCCCAGCAGCGGGAGGGACTATAAACAATGAGCAGTTCTTC. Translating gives CSSSPAAGGTINNEQFF.

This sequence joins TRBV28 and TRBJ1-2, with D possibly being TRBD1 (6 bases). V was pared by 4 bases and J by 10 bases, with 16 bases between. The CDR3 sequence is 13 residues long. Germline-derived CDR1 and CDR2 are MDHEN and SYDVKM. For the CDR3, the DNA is TGTGCCAGCAGTTCCTCCTCAGGGACACCCTACACCTTC. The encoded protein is CASSSSSGTPYTF.

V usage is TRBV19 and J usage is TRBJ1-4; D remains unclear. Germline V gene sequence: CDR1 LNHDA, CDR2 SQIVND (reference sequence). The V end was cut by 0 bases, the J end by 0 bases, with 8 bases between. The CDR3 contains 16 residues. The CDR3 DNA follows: TGTGCCAGTAGTATAGATGCCACAGCAACTAATGAAAAACTGTTTTTT. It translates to CASSIDATATNEKLFF.

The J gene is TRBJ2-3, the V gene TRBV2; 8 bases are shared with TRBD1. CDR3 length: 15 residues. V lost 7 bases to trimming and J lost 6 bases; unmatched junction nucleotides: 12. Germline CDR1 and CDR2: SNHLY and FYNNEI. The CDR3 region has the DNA TGTGCCAGCATTCGACAGGGGAGCGGTTTGGATACGCAGTATTTT. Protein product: CASIRQGSGLDTQYF.

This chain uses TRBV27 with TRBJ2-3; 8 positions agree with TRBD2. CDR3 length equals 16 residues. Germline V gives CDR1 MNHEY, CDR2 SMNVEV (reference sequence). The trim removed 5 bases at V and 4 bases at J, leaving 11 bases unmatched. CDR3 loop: CASSPHLAGQADTQYF. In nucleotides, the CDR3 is TGTGCCAGCAGTCCTCATTTAGCGGGACAAGCAGATACGCAGTATTTT.

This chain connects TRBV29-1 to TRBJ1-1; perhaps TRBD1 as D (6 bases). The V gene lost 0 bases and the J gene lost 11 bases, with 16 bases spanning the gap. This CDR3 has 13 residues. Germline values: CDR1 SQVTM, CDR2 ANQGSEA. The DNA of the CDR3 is TGCAGCGTTGAAGAACGTCAGGGGACGGCGGCTTTCTTT. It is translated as CSVEERQGTAAFF.

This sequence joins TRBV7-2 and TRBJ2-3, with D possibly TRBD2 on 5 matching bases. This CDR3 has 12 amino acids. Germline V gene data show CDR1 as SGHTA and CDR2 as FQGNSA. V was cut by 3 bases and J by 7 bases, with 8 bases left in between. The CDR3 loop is CASSFWRNTQYF. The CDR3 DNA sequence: TGTGCCAGCAGCTTTTGGAGGAATACGCAGTATTTT.

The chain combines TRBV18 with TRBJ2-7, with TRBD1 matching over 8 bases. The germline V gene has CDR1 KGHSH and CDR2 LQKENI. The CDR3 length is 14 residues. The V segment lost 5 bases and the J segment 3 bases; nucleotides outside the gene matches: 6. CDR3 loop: CASSKQGGDYEQYF. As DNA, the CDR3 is TGTGCCAGCTCAAAACAGGGGGGCGACTACGAGCAGTACTTC.

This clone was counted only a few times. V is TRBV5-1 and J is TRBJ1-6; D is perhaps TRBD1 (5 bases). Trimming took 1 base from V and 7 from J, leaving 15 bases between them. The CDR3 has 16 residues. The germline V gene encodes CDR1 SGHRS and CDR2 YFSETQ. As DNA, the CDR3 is TGCGCCAGCAGCTTGTACGGGGGTTTAGGGAATTCACCCCTCCACTTT. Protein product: CASSLYGGLGNSPLHF.

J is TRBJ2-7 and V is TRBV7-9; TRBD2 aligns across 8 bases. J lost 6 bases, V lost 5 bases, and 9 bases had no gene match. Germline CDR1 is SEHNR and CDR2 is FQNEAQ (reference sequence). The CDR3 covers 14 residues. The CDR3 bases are TGTGCCAGCAGCCCCTCAGCGGGAGAACGCGAGCAGTACTTC. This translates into CASSPSAGEREQYF.